These 11 T cell receptor beta chains originate from one sample sequenced in a study of technical replicates of blood from several donors. Data came from immunoSEQ multiplex PCR; TCRdb stores just in-frame clones and leaves some out. This repertoire shows just over 55,000 clones, 80% to 95% found once; its top ten account for 3.5% to 4.5%. The sample taken for sequencing was PBMCs. The receptors come from a human donor in good health. Some clones in this sample may be carry-over from other donors' samples.

The genes are TRBV10-3 and TRBJ2-7, with a weak D call TRBD2 (5 bases). The CDR3 contains 15 residues. V was trimmed by 4 bases and J by 0 bases, leaving 13 bases between them. The germline gives CDR1 ENHRY, CDR2 SYGVKD. CDR3 nucleotide sequence: TGTGCCATCAGTGGCGATCGAACTAGCTCCTACGAGCAGTACTTC. This sequence encodes CAISGDRTSSYEQYF.

The chain links TRBV18 to TRBJ1-1; no reliable D call. Trimming left V 3 bases short and J 5 bases short, with 10 bases between. The CDR3 is 13 residues long. The germline V gene encodes CDR1 KGHSH and CDR2 LQKENI. Here the CDR3 DNA reads TGTGCCAGCTCACCCGCGATGAGGACTGAAGCTTTCTTT. Protein: CASSPAMRTEAFF.

The rearrangement uses TRBV19 and TRBJ2-2; 11 bases map to TRBD2. V lost 3 bases to trimming and J lost 8 bases; unmatched junction nucleotides: 11. CDR1 is LNHDA, CDR2 SQIVND, per germline (reference sequence). CDR3 size: 17 residues. CDR3: CASSIVTSGTSRGELFF. The DNA for the CDR3 is TGTGCCAGTAGTATTGTGACTAGCGGGACTTCGAGGGGGGAGCTGTTTTTT.

This rearrangement joins TRBV6-5 to TRBJ1-3; 7 bases are a match to TRBD1. The CDR3 sequence is 15 residues long. Trimming removed 4 bases from V and 2 bases from J; junction bases left unmatched: 5. The V gene's germline CDR1 is MNHEY and CDR2 SVGAGI. The CDR3 coding sequence is TGTGCCAGCAGTTCCAACAGGGGTACTGGAAACACCATATATTTT. It is translated as CASSSNRGTGNTIYF.

The chain is built from TRBV9 and TRBJ1-2, with D perhaps matching TRBD1 (5 bases). The V gene's germline CDR1 is SGDLS and CDR2 YYNGEE. V was trimmed by 4 bases and J by 2 bases, leaving 18 bases between them. There are 16 residues in the CDR3. CDR3 sequence reads: CASSLRGEGTNYGYTF. The CDR3 nucleotides read TGTGCCAGCAGCTTACGGGGGGAGGGGACCAACTATGGCTACACCTTC.

V gene TRBV4-1 combines with J gene TRBJ1-2; D unresolved. The length of the CDR3 is 14 residues. CDR1 and CDR2 from the germline V gene are MGHRA and YSYEKL. Trimming pared 4 bases from V and 2 bases from J, leaving 11 bases between. The CDR3 sequence is CASSLSALNYGYTF. In DNA form, the CDR3 reads TGCGCCAGCAGCCTCAGTGCCTTAAACTATGGCTACACCTTC.

The chain links TRBV7-3 to TRBJ1-5; possible D gene TRBD1, 6 bases. The germline V gene has CDR1 SGHTA and CDR2 FQGTGA. With 5 bases removed from V and 7 bases from J, the gap between germline ends came to 18 bases. This CDR3 has 15 amino acids. DNA for the CDR3: TGTGCCAGCAGCGCAGGTGGGGGGGCAGGCCAGCCCCAGCATTTT. This sequence encodes CASSAGGGAGQPQHF.

The gene calls are TRBV2 and TRBJ1-2; TRBD1 matches 8 bases. Germline assignment: CDR1 SNHLY and CDR2 FYNNEI. The J segment lost 8 bases and the V segment lost 6 bases, leaving 8 bases of the junction unmatched. This CDR3 region has 13 residues. The CDR3 region has the DNA TGTGCCAGCAGGGCCTGGACAGGGTGGGGCTACACCTTC. Its protein is CASRAWTGWGYTF.

The V call is TRBV4-2, the J call TRBJ2-7; 7 bases match TRBD2. The V gene end was trimmed by 2 bases and the J gene end by 3 bases; junction bases not matched to a gene: 10. This CDR3 spans 16 amino acids. Germline values: CDR1 LGHNA, CDR2 YNFKEQ. The CDR3 nucleotides are TGTGCCAGCAGCCAATCGGGGACTATAACACACTACGAGCAGTACTTC. It codes for CASSQSGTITHYEQYF.

This clone was seen just once. The gene calls are TRBV6-5 and TRBJ2-1, with 7 bases lining up with TRBD2. The CDR3 covers 16 residues. With V trimmed by 2 bases and J by 0 bases, 4 bases remained unmatched. Germline CDR1 and CDR2: MNHEY and SVGAGI. CDR3 protein: CASSYVAGVSYNEQFF. The CDR3 bases are TGTGCCAGCAGTTACGTTGCGGGAGTCTCCTACAATGAGCAGTTCTTC.

V is TRBV27 and J is TRBJ1-5; no firm D call. Trimming stripped 5 bases from V and 4 bases from J, with 15 bases between. Looked up from germline, CDR1 is MNHEY and CDR2 is SMNVEV (reference sequence). The CDR3 contains 15 residues. The DNA of the CDR3 is TGTGCCAGCAGTCCCCACGGGGTACGGAATCAGCCCCAGCATTTT. The encoded protein is CASSPHGVRNQPQHF.